This TCR beta chain emerged from a study of T cells after yellow fever vaccination. Germline V gene sequence: CDR1 MNHEY, CDR2 SVGEGT. The junction had 6 bases not matched to a gene; V was cut back by 7 bases and J by 6 bases. The CDR3 consists of 13 residues. Many counts were recorded for this clonotype. TCRdb analysed the 5' RACE reads with MiXCR anew, one entry per CDR3 protein. The sample lists about 320,000 distinct CDR3 sequences, around 4.3% occurring once. V gene TRBV6-2 or TRBV6-3 combines with J gene TRBJ2-5; 9 nucleotides align to TRBD2. The receptor comes from a man aged 18 to 29 who received the YFV17D yellow fever vaccine. Sequenced material: PBMCs, taken 15 days after the yellow fever booster vaccination. This chain's CDR3 is CASMRGGMQTQYF. The CDR3, as DNA: TGTGCCAGCATGCGGGGGGGCATGCAGACCCAGTACTTC.